The table lists the clone carrying this T cell receptor beta chain with many counts. The antigen remains undetermined. These data originate in a study of molecular identifiers for immune sequencing clone quantification. Study-wide results and limits: Whereas naive cells kept under 1% of molecules in clones above 20 RNA copies, such clones held over 97% in effectors. Spiked TCR RNA from one Jurkat cell reportedly showed up when mixed among one million naive cells.

This CDR3 is 17 amino acids long. Losses at the gene ends were 4 bases for V and 4 bases for J; bases not matched to a gene: 6. From germline, CDR1 is MNHEY and CDR2 SMNVEV (reference sequence). Naive CD8 library inputs spanned roughly 17,000 to 1,000,000 sorted cells and 10%, 30% or 50% RNA. It was with previously described methods and listed TCR primers that bulk TCR libraries were made. Using its own MiXCR run on the PCR reads, TCRdb lists one record per CDR3 protein. The data contain 97,000 or so distinct CDR3 sequences, approximately 24% of them singletons. This receptor was obtained from a human donor in good health. Some libraries in this study had Jurkat cell RNA spiked in. The sequenced material came from naive CD8+ T cells from blood, with Jurkat cell RNA spiked in. As for subset: FACS-sorted CD8+CD4-CCR7+CD45RA+ naive T cells. The chain uses TRBV27 and TRBJ2-2; 13 nucleotides align to TRBD2. CDR3 in amino acids: CASSSVGTSGATGELFF. DNA of the CDR3: TGTGCCAGCAGTTCTGTGGGGACTAGCGGGGCCACCGGGGAGCTGTTTTTT.